This T cell receptor beta chain was sequenced for a study of T cell responses to AZD1222 COVID-19 vaccine. Study-level results: Vaccine-associated CD4 TCRs spanned spike, dominant at 160-218 and 743-854.

This CDR3 has 12 residues. V was clipped by 5 bases and J by 9 bases; unmatched bases: 6. Per germline, CDR1 SGHAT and CDR2 FQNNGV. To note about this clone: The target antigen is unknown.

Libraries were prepared by immunoSEQ multiplex PCR; TCRdb keeps only in-frame clonotypes and omits some of them. The sample has 150,000 to 200,000 clones, around 89% seen once; the top ten hold roughly 6.5%. The clonotype originates from an adult in good health. This chain joins TRBV11-2 and TRBJ2-7; 8 nucleotides agree with TRBD1. Sample: peripheral blood, taken on day 0 of AZD1222 vaccination. The CDR3 loop is CASSRQGSGQYF. CDR3 nucleotide sequence: TGTGCCAGCAGCCGACAGGGGTCTGGGCAGTACTTC.